The 11 T cell receptor beta chains presented below share a single source sample, sequenced in a study of T cell changes during pregnancy in multiple sclerosis. The protocol was immunoSEQ multiplex PCR, while the TCRdb copy is restricted to in-frame clones and leaves out a portion. The sample has about 51,000 clones, 94% seen once. This specimen was CD4+ T cells from peripheral blood mononuclear cells, taken in the second trimester of pregnancy. Receptor source: a female donor with multiple sclerosis, enrolled in a pregnancy study.

The chain has TRBV4-1 and TRBJ2-2; TRBD2 matches at 9 bases. Germline loops: CDR1 MGHRA, CDR2 YSYEKL. The CDR3 sequence is 17 residues long. Trimming took 2 bases from V and 2 from J; bases not matched to a gene: 6. This chain's CDR3 is CASSQPASGANTGELFF. The CDR3 DNA is TGCGCCAGCAGCCAACCGGCTAGCGGGGCCAACACCGGGGAGCTGTTTTTT.

The CDR3 bases are TGTGCCAGCAGCCGCCGGGACAGCAACCGTTTTAATGAAAAACTGTTTTTT. Its translation: CASSRRDSNRFNEKLFF. V is TRBV5-6 and J is TRBJ1-4, with 7 bases matching TRBD1. Trimming took 4 bases from V and 4 from J; bases not matched to a gene: 13. The CDR3 extends over 17 amino acids. CDR1 is SGHDT, CDR2 YYEEEE, per germline.

The chain employs TRBV7-8 and TRBJ2-7; TRBD2 is a possible D gene (7 bases). V lost 1 base, J lost 2 bases, and 12 bases lay in between. Germline assignment: CDR1 SGHVS and CDR2 FQNEAQ. This CDR3 has 15 residues. CDR3 nucleotides: TGTGCCAGCAGCTTAGATGGGGGGGCAGCCTACGAGCAGTACTTC. Its protein is CASSLDGGAAYEQYF.

J is TRBJ2-7 and V is TRBV6-6, with 9 nucleotides matching TRBD2. CDR1 is MNHNY, CDR2 SVGAGI, per germline (reference sequence). V was clipped by 0 bases and J by 6 bases; unmatched bases: 9. The CDR3 runs to 16 residues. The CDR3 nucleotides read TGTGCCAGCAGTTACTCGAACCTAGCGGGGAACCCCGAGCAGTACTTC. Amino acids: CASSYSNLAGNPEQYF.

CDR3 bases: TGCGCCAGCAGCTTGCCTAGCGGACTATCCACAGATACGCAGTATTTT. Translating it yields CASSLPSGLSTDTQYF. The gene calls are TRBV5-1 and TRBJ2-3; 7 bases are shared with TRBD2. Trimming removed 1 base from V and 2 bases from J; junction bases left unmatched: 7. CDR1 and CDR2 (germline): SGHRS, YFSETQ. The CDR3 runs 16 residues.

The count of this clone is one. The rearrangement joins TRBV5-4 to TRBJ1-4; 9 nucleotides align to TRBD1. V shed 4 bases and J 5 bases; nucleotides not matched to a gene: 9. The CDR3 consists of 16 residues. Germline V gives CDR1 SGHNT, CDR2 YYREEE (reference sequence). CDR3 bases: TGTGCCAGCAGCCAATACCTCGGGACAGGGAATGAAAAACTGTTTTTT. Amino acids: CASSQYLGTGNEKLFF.

This chain joins TRBV10-3 and TRBJ2-5, with 14 nucleotides matching TRBD2. Trimming at V came to 10 bases and at J to 4 bases, leaving 2 bases not matched to a gene. This CDR3 is built from 13 residues. The germline CDR1 and CDR2 sequences are ENHRY and SYGVKD. The CDR3 DNA follows: TGTGCCACCGGGACTAGCGGGGGAGAGACCCAGTACTTC. Amino acid sequence: CATGTSGGETQYF.

This clone was counted a single time. The chain joins TRBV21-1 to TRBJ1-5; TRBD1, the table's D call, lacks a check against the DNA. TRBV21-1 counts as a pseudogene. The CDR3 has 19 amino acids. The CDR3 DNA is TGTGCCAGCAGCCGTACCCAGCGCCAGCCAGGGTATAGCAATCAGCCCCAGCATTTT. This encodes CASSRTQRQPGYSNQPQHF.

V usage is TRBV9 and J usage is TRBJ2-2, with 9 bases that match TRBD2. The CDR3 is made up of 16 amino acids. The J segment lost 1 base and the V segment lost 4 bases, leaving 5 bases of the junction unmatched. CDR1 is SGDLS, CDR2 YYNGEE, per germline. CDR3 nucleotide sequence: TGTGCCAGCAGCTCCCATAGCGGGGGGAACACCGGGGAGCTGTTTTTT. Protein product: CASSSHSGGNTGELFF.

V and J are TRBV7-9 and TRBJ1-2; 7 nucleotides match TRBD1. The CDR3 is 16 amino acids. Germline V gene sequence: CDR1 SEHNR, CDR2 FQNEAQ (reference sequence). V was pared by 4 bases and J by 3 bases, with 11 bases of the junction left unmatched. The CDR3 nucleotides are TGTGCCAGCAGCTCTTTCTATCAGGGGGTTGACTATGGCTACACCTTC. Encoded protein: CASSSFYQGVDYGYTF.

CDR3 DNA sequence: TGCAGCGTTGAAGATACAGGGGGCAACACTGAAGCTTTCTTT. As protein: CSVEDTGGNTEAFF. The gene calls are TRBV29-1 and TRBJ1-1, with 9 bases matching TRBD1. The CDR3 spans 14 residues. The germline CDR1 and CDR2 sequences are SQVTM and ANQGSEA. Unmatched junction bases numbered 1, after V lost 0 bases and J lost 2 bases.